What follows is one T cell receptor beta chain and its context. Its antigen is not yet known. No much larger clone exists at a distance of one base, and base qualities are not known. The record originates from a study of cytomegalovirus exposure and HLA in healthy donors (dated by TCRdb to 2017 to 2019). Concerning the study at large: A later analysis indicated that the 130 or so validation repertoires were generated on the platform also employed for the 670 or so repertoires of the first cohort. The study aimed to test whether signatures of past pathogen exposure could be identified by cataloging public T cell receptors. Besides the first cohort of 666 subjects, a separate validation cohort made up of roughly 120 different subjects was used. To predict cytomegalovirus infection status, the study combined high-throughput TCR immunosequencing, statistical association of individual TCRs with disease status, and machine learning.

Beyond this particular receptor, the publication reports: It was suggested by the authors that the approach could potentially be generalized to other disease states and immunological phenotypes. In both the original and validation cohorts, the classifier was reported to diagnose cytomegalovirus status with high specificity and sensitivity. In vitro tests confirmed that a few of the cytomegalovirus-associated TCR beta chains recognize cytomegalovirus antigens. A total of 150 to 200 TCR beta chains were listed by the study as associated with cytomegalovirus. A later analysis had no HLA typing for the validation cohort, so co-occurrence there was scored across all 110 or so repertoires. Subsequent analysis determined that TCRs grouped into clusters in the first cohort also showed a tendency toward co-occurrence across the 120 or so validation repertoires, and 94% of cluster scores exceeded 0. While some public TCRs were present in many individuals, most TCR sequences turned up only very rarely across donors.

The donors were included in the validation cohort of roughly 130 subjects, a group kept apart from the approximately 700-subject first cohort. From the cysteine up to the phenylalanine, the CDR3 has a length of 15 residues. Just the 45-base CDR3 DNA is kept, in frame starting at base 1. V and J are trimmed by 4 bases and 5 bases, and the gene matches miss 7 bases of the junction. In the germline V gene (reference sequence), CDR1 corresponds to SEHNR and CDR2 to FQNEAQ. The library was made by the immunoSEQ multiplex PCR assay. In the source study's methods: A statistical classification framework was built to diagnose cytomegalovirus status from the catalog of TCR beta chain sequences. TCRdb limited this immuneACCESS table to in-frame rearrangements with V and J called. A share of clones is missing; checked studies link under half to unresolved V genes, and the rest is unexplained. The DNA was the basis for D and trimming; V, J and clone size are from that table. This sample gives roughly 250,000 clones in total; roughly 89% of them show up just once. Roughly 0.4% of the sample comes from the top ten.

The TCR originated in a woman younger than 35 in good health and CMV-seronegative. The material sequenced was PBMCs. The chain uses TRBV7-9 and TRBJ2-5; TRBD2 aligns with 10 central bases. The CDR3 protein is CASSSWTSGRETQYF. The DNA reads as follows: TGTGCCAGCAGCTCCTGGACTAGCGGCCGGGAGACCCAGTACTTC.